Here is one TCR beta chain with its context. This clone has more than one count but fewer than ten. This clone's antigen is unknown. Base qualities were left out, and no much larger clone turns up one base away. Each donor gave one peripheral blood draw, roughly 0.12 L on average, collected into heparinised tubes. Using a panel that included CD45RO, CCR7, CD25, CD127, CD95 and CD27, naive, central memory, regulatory and stem cell-like memory CD4+ T cells were sorted on a BD FACSAria II. Purity was above 95% for every sorted population. Right away, PBMCs were isolated by Lymphoprep density gradient centrifugation and were stained directly, with no culture step. Samples were stained and sorted in pairs, with one healthy donor and one patient per experiment, so that batch effects were minimized. CDR1 and CDR2 are drawn from the germline V gene: SGHDT, YYEEEE. The CDR3 covers 15 residues, taking in both the cysteine and the phenylalanine. Only the CDR3 region is kept as DNA, spanning 45 bases read in frame from base 1. V loses 0 bases, J loses 11 bases, and the germline ends lie 15 bases apart.

These data originate in a study of beta chain features in type 1 diabetes listed by TCRdb under 2018. In terms of the full investigation: Patients and healthy donors did not differ in mean age, gender distribution, total cell number or subset yield. A total of some 100,000,000 sorted cells were examined across all samples, and the number of cells per subset was strongly correlated with RNA yield. In the study, TCRB repertoires of sorted circulating CD4+ T cell subsets from recently diagnosed type 1 diabetes patients were compared with those of matched healthy donors. Naive and central memory subsets were obtained from all 30 or so donors, but regulatory and stem cell-like memory subsets were isolated from only 8 patients and 8 healthy donors. On the study overall, not on this receptor specifically: Naive, central memory and regulatory TCRB repertoires appeared to be more alike among patients than among healthy donors. Patients with type 1 diabetes made fewer insertions and deleted more nucleotides at VDJ recombination sites, implying thymic rearrangement abnormalities. Because the HLA sub-analyses included only small numbers of individuals, any influence of HLA type on TCRB rearrangement was left unresolved. PCR may preferentially amplify shorter templates, but because patient and control samples were amplified and corrected together, any resulting skew would affect both groups equally. Because cDNA was sequenced instead of genomic DNA, activated cells with high expression could be over-represented, although the groups did not differ in activation or CD3 levels. In all four CD4+ subsets, TCRB CDR3 length was moderately but significantly shorter in type 1 diabetes patients.

All of the isolated RNA was reverse transcribed with the High Capacity cDNA Reverse Transcription Kit, so expressed TCRB transcripts were sequenced. Naive, central memory and regulatory T cell samples underwent deep immunoSEQ sequencing, averaging around 3.9 million total reads per sample. Sorted cells were lysed in RLT buffer and RNA was extracted with DNase-treated RNeasy Micro or Mini kits, depending on cell number. To prevent cross-contamination, every cell subset was processed on its own, while patient and healthy donor samples were processed together. Using the immunoSEQ multiplex PCR, TCRB sequences were amplified from cDNA into 87-bp fragments spanning the CDR3 region. The amplicons were sequenced using the Illumina HiSeq platform. The study's processing was this. Synthetic template baselines were used to correct PCR bias computationally, reads within Hamming distance 2 were collapsed together, and singletons that could not be merged were discarded. Reads were aligned against IMGT to assign V, D and J genes, CDR3 length and insertions or deletions at six rearrangement sites. Within each subset, clonotype counts were normalized to sorted cell number, and only after that were true diversity and Gini coefficients computed with the tcR R package. Repertoire sharing was quantified using the overlap coefficient calculated on TCRB nucleotide sequences. Entries here come from immuneACCESS through TCRdb and include only in-frame sequences with V and J called. Some clones fail to appear in such tables; in the studies checked, an unresolved V gene covers under half of the shortfall, and the cause of the remainder is unknown. V and J calls and clone size are as listed in that table; D and trimming were resolved from the DNA. In all, the sample holds over 100,000 clones, and about 15% of those were seen once. In total, the top ten clones hold over 2% of the sample.

The chain is made from TRBV5-6 and TRBJ1-6; the D gene is perhaps TRBD1, on 5 matching bases. Sample: central memory CD4+ T cells from blood. The TCR sequence derives from a man aged 25-45 years with type 1 diabetes. CDR3 reads: CASSLAADMDPPLHF. The sequence in DNA is TGTGCCAGCAGCTTGGCGGCGGACATGGATCCACCCCTCCACTTT. Full variable domain (CDR3 extended with the reference TRBV5-6 and TRBJ1-6 proteins): DAGVTQSPTHLIKTRGQQVTLRCSPKSGHDTVSWYQQALGQGPQFIFQYYEEEERQRGNFPDRFSGHQFPNYSSELNVNALLLGDSALYLCASSLAADMDPPLHFGNGTRLTVT.